The clone carrying this TCR beta chain was seen many times. Its specificity is not known. TCR beta VDJ and CDR3 profiles were obtained from a genomic DNA template. A single record per CDR3 protein comes from TCRdb applying MiXCR to the reads. This sample has around 200,000 distinct CDR3 sequences, with nearly 50% found just once. The sample comes from a study of CD8+CD57+ T cells in acquired aplastic anemia. Background on the study: DNA from sorted CD4+ and CD8+ cells averaged roughly 3.2 ug.

The germline V gene has CDR1 DFQATT and CDR2 SNEGSKA (reference sequence). The CDR3 is 12 residues long. Trimming removed 5 bases at V and 4 bases at J, with 11 bases between. Sequenced patients had shown CD8+CD57+ cell expansion by flow cytometry. Each patient carried a diagnosis of severe acquired aplastic anemia. Each patient gave a blood sample that was collected before any therapy had been received. Study outcomes and limitations: Patients and controls shared roughly 28 CD8+ CDR3 sequences, which appeared highly expressed in patients and within their immunodominant clones.

The chain has TRBV20-1 and TRBJ2-5; perhaps TRBD2 as D (6 bases). Sequencing input: sorted CD4+, CD8+, or CD8+CD57+ T cells (not recorded which) from PBMCs. This clonotype was obtained from a human donor with aplastic anemia. The CDR3 region is CSAVRGGETQYF. In DNA form, the CDR3 reads TGCAGTGCTGTAAGGGGAGGAGAGACCCAGTACTTC.